Only one count was recorded for the clone carrying this T cell receptor beta chain. This sample is part of a study of control samples from healthy donors and cancer patients. V was shortened by 0 bases and J by 8 bases, with 15 bases between the two germline ends. The CDR3 contains 15 residues. Germline CDR1 is SGHDT and CDR2 is YYEEEE. TCRdb's copy holds only in-frame clones and misses some; the assay was immunoSEQ multiplex PCR. The sample comprises 70,000 to 75,000 clones, approximately 94% of which are singletons, and 2.8% rests with the top ten. The receptor was derived from a woman between 25 and 40 years old in good health. Sequenced input: blood. The chain carries TRBV5-6 and TRBJ2-1, with D maybe TRBD2 (5 bases). This CDR3 is CASSLVSLEGDEQFF. The CDR3 bases are TGTGCCAGCAGCTTGGTTTCGCTAGAGGGCGATGAGCAGTTCTTC.